This TCR beta chain was identified in a study of beta chain features in type 1 diabetes. Findings and limits, study-wide: HLA influence on TCRB rearrangement stayed unresolved here.

With respect to this clone: Its antigen is still unknown.

Trimming removed 3 bases from V and 3 bases from J; junction bases left unmatched: 5. CDR1 is SGHAT, CDR2 FQNNGV, per germline. The CDR3 is made up of 16 amino acids. Expressed TCRB transcripts were sequenced because the entire RNA isolate underwent reverse transcription. The assay was immunoSEQ multiplex PCR, and TCRdb's table has in-frame clones only and misses some. There are 350,000 to 450,000 clones in the sample; more than 12% occur only once, and roughly 0.019% lies in the top ten. Blood was drawn once from each donor into heparinised tubes. The draws averaged about 0.12 L. Based on CD45RO/CCR7/CD25/CD127/CD95/CD27, CD4+ regulatory, stem cell-like memory, naive and central memory cells were sorted.

The TCR was taken from a woman between 18 and 29 years old in good health. The chain links TRBV11-2 to TRBJ1-2, with 12 bases fitting TRBD1. Sequenced input: naive CD4+ T cells from blood. CDR3 nucleotide sequence: TGTGCCAGCAGCTTCGGGACAGGGGGCGCTTACTATGGCTACACCTTC. Translation: CASSFGTGGAYYGYTF.